One sample yielded the 8 T cell receptor beta chains listed below, sequenced in a study of blood T cells in healthy people across ages. PCR was performed a second time for roughly 7 to 12 cycles using a sample-barcoded 5' primer and a J-beta primer mix. TCRdb re-analysed the 5' RACE reads in MiXCR, keeping a single row per CDR3 protein. The table has 850,000 or so distinct CDR3 sequences, under 30% seen once; the top ten hold roughly 17%. Sequenced: blood. These receptors were taken from an elderly woman in good health.

In its sample, this clonotype was seen a few times. The rearrangement joins TRBV6-5 to TRBJ2-3; TRBD2 agrees at 12 bases. In germline, CDR1 is MNHEY, CDR2 SVGAGI. The length of the CDR3 is 16 residues. V trimming: 7 bases; J trimming: 6 bases; junction bases outside the gene matches: 11. This CDR3 reads CASIRTSGVDGDTQYF. The DNA of the CDR3 is TGTGCCAGCATCCGGACTAGCGGGGTTGATGGGGATACGCAGTATTTT.

This chain uses TRBV24-1 with TRBJ2-2; D may correspond to TRBD1 or TRBD2 (5 bases each). This CDR3 has 13 residues. V was cut by 5 bases and J by 5 bases, with 8 bases left in between. CDR1 is KGHDR and CDR2 is SFDVKD in the germline V gene. The CDR3 loop reads CATSVWGTGELFF. The CDR3, as DNA: TGTGCCACCAGTGTTTGGGGGACCGGGGAGCTGTTTTTT.

The table lists this clonotype with a few counts. The chain links TRBV6-1 to TRBJ1-6; TRBD1 aligns across 10 bases. Germline CDR1 reads MNHNS; CDR2 reads SASEGT. V lost 6 bases to trimming and J lost 7 bases; unmatched junction nucleotides: 3. The CDR3 covers 14 residues. The CDR3 spells CASRTGQGNSPLHF. In DNA, the CDR3 is TGTGCCAGCAGGACGGGACAGGGGAATTCACCCCTCCACTTT.

V gene TRBV9 combines with J gene TRBJ1-4; D not certain. The CDR3 loop spans 14 amino acids. Trimming stripped 0 bases from V and 8 bases from J, with 11 bases between. The germline gives CDR1 SGDLS, CDR2 YYNGEE. This CDR3 is CASSVDLVPEKLFF. The CDR3 nucleotides are TGTGCCAGCAGCGTAGACTTGGTCCCAGAAAAACTGTTTTTT.

This sequence joins TRBV5-4 and TRBJ1-6; 9 bases are a match to TRBD1. V lost 5 bases to trimming and J lost 7 bases; unmatched junction nucleotides: 7. From germline, CDR1 is SGHNT and CDR2 YYREEE (reference sequence). The CDR3 length is 15 residues. The CDR3 spells CASSWGQGNNSPLHF. CDR3 in DNA: TGTGCCAGCAGTTGGGGACAGGGAAACAATTCACCCCTCCACTTT.

The sample holds many counts of this clonotype. The J gene is TRBJ2-7, the V gene TRBV6-1; D is perhaps TRBD1 (5 bases). V dropped 3 bases and J dropped 1 base, with 10 bases sitting between them. This CDR3 is built from 14 residues. Germline V CDR1 and CDR2: MNHNS, SASEGT. CDR3 sequence: CASSEQGYSYEQYF. Here the CDR3 DNA reads TGTGCCAGCAGTGAGCAGGGATATTCCTACGAGCAGTACTTC.

This clonotype was counted ten times or more. The chain joins TRBV11-2 to TRBJ2-1, with a possible D match to TRBD1 (5 bases). The V end was cut by 5 bases, the J end by 2 bases, with 13 bases between. This CDR3 is built from 15 residues. CDR1 and CDR2 from the germline V gene are SGHAT and FQNNGV. The CDR3 reads CASSPRATAYNEQFF. Here the CDR3 DNA reads TGTGCCAGCAGCCCACGGGCGACAGCCTACAATGAGCAGTTCTTC.

At least ten counts were recorded for this clonotype. A single base separates this from a much larger clone, so it may be a read error. This chain uses TRBV6-4 with TRBJ2-3; D is possibly TRBD2 (5 bases). The CDR3 is 14 amino acids. V was cut by 6 bases and J by 2 bases, with 12 bases left in between. The germline CDR1 and CDR2 sequences are MRHNA and SNTAGT. CDR3: CASRDGGNTDTQYF. The CDR3 DNA sequence: TGTGCCAGCAGGGATGGAGGCAACACAGATACGCAGTATTTT.